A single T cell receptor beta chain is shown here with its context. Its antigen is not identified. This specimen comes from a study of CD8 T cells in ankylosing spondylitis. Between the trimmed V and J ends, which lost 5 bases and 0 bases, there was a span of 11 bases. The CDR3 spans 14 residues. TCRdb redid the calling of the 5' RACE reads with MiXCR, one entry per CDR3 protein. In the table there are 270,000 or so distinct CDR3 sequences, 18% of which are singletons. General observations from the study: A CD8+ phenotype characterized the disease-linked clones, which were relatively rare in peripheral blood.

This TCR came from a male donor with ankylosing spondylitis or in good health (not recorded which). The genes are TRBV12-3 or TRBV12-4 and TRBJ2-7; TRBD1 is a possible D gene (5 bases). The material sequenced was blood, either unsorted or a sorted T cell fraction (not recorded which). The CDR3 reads CASSLDSTSYEQYF. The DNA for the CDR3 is TGTGCCAGCAGTCTAGACAGTACCTCCTACGAGCAGTACTTC.